This T cell receptor beta chain was found in a study of shared clonotypes between healthy human individuals. Study overall: Three CD4 naive, three CD4 memory, two CD8 naive and one CD8 memory plate were used per donor.

Assay execution proceeded at the deep level. Clones were sequenced by immunoSEQ multiplex PCR, and TCRdb holds only the in-frame ones, with some missing. This table holds approximately 980,000 clones, over 75% found once. There are 15 residues in the CDR3. Per germline, CDR1 SGDLS and CDR2 YYNGEE. J was trimmed by 7 bases and V by 4 bases; bases with no gene match: 9. Input material: memory CD4+ T cells sorted from blood. Subset here: CD45RA-negative fraction. The sequence was collected from a young man in good health. V and J are TRBV9 and TRBJ2-1; 9 bases fit TRBD2. The CDR3 region has the DNA TGTGCCAGCAGCCCCGAAGCGGGAGGAACGAATGAGCAGTTCTTC. This encodes CASSPEAGGTNEQFF.